Listed here are 24 T cell receptor beta chains from one sample, sequenced in a study of OX40 agonist ivuxolimab in advanced cancers. The method behind the library was the immunoSEQ multiplex PCR assay. TCRdb took this table from immuneACCESS and kept in-frame rearrangements with V and J called. Such tables lack part of the clones; where checked against another copy, unresolved V genes explain under half of the gap, and the rest is unexplained. Within this sample are around 80,000 clones, with about nine tenths of them counted one time only. The ten biggest clones cover about 0.2% of the sample. Sequenced material: CD4+ or CD8+ T cells sorted from blood, taken in a trial of the OX40 agonist ivuxolimab. The receptors shown here come from an adult with an advanced solid tumor such as melanoma, head and neck, liver or kidney cancer.

V usage is TRBV5-1 and J usage is TRBJ1-1, with D unresolved. The V and J ends lost 1 base and 1 base respectively, with 8 bases between them. Germline CDR1 and CDR2: SGHRS and YFSETQ. The CDR3 totals 14 residues. CDR3 in amino acids: CASSLTRQNTEAFF. DNA for the CDR3: TGCGCCAGCAGCTTGACACGACAGAACACTGAAGCTTTCTTT.

The gene calls are TRBV5-1 and TRBJ2-4; possible D gene TRBD1, 5 bases. The CDR3 length is 16 residues. The V gene's germline CDR1 is SGHRS and CDR2 YFSETQ. The V and J ends lost 4 bases and 5 bases respectively, with 19 bases between them. The CDR3 nucleotides are TGCGCCAGCAGCCGCCTCCAGGGTTATAAGGAAAACATTCAGTACTTC. Translation gives CASSRLQGYKENIQYF.

V gene TRBV2 combines with J gene TRBJ2-7; either TRBD1 or TRBD2 may fit D (5 bases each). The germline gives CDR1 SNHLY, CDR2 FYNNEI. CDR3 length: 14 amino acids. Trimming cost V 7 bases and J 4 bases, with 17 bases left between them. The CDR3 region has the DNA TGTGCCAGCAAAACCGGGACCCAAGGATACGAGCAGTACTTC. Translation: CASKTGTQGYEQYF.

The V call is TRBV6-1, the J call TRBJ1-4, with TRBD1 as a possible D gene (6 bases). V was trimmed by 6 bases and J by 7 bases, leaving 12 bases between them. Germline V gives CDR1 MNHNS, CDR2 SASEGT. The CDR3 length is 13 residues. DNA for the CDR3: TGTGCCAGCAGCAGGGGTGGGAGTGAAAAACTGTTTTTT. Its protein product is CASSRGGSEKLFF.

V is TRBV6-4 and J is TRBJ2-1; 11 bases fit TRBD2. The germline gives CDR1 MRHNA, CDR2 SNTAGT. The CDR3 length is 18 residues. With V trimmed by 2 bases and J by 2 bases, 8 bases remained unmatched. The CDR3 coding sequence is TGTGCCAGCAGTGACACCCCTCTTAGCGGGAGGGCCTACAATGAGCAGTTCTTC. Amino acids: CASSDTPLSGRAYNEQFF.

A few counts support this clone. V and J are TRBV5-1 and TRBJ2-3, with 8 bases matching TRBD1. The CDR3 length is 16 residues. Germline CDR1 and CDR2: SGHRS and YFSETQ. V lost 2 bases and J lost 1; bases outside the gene matches: 6. CDR3 protein: CASSFSQGAGTDTQYF. CDR3 DNA sequence: TGCGCCAGCAGCTTCTCCCAGGGGGCCGGCACAGATACGCAGTATTTT.

This chain links TRBV5-1 with TRBJ1-4; 9 bases align to TRBD1. The CDR3 extends over 16 amino acids. J gave up 8 bases and V 3 bases, and 11 bases lay outside the gene matches. Germline loops: CDR1 SGHRS, CDR2 YFSETQ. The CDR3 here is CASSSTSGQGWEKLFF. As DNA, the CDR3 is TGCGCCAGCAGCTCGACGTCGGGACAGGGTTGGGAAAAACTGTTTTTT.

The genes are TRBV21-1 and TRBJ2-1; the D call of TRBD2 is as the table states it, not checked on the DNA. TRBV21-1 is a recognized pseudogene. This CDR3 is built from 14 residues. CDR3 nucleotides: TGTGCCAGCAGCACCCCACTAGCCGGGGTCTTTCCGTTCTTC. Protein sequence: CASSTPLAGVFPFF.

V is TRBV6-5 and J is TRBJ2-5, with 8 bases fitting TRBD1. V shed 6 bases, J shed 4 bases, and the junction held 10 bases outside the gene matches. CDR3 length equals 15 residues. CDR1 MNHEY and CDR2 SVGAGI come from the germline V gene. CDR3 sequence reads: CASSRRDRRGETQYF. In DNA form, the CDR3 reads TGTGCCAGCAGCAGACGGGACAGGCGAGGAGAGACCCAGTACTTC.

The chain has TRBV30 and TRBJ1-3; D not certain. The CDR3 loop spans 15 amino acids. CDR1 is GTSNPN, CDR2 SVGIG, per germline (reference sequence). The V end lost 0 bases, the J end lost 2 bases, and 11 bases lay between the germline ends. DNA for the CDR3: TGTGCCTGGAGTGTAAGGCAGGCTACTGGAAACACCATATATTTT. As protein: CAWSVRQATGNTIYF.

The gene calls are TRBV7-3 and TRBJ2-1; D perhaps matches TRBD2 (6 bases). The CDR3 totals 14 residues. V was pared by 3 bases and J by 7 bases, with 13 bases between. The V gene's germline CDR1 is SGHTA and CDR2 FQGTGA. CDR3: CASSFGGYGNEQFF. The CDR3 DNA is TGTGCCAGCAGCTTCGGAGGGTATGGGAATGAGCAGTTCTTC.

This rearrangement joins TRBV7-9 to TRBJ2-3; TRBD1 or TRBD2 may be the D gene (6 bases each). The CDR3 is 15 amino acids. V lost 0 bases to trimming and J lost 7 bases, with 14 bases between them. Germline-derived CDR1 and CDR2 are SEHNR and FQNEAQ (reference sequence). The CDR3 DNA reads as TGTGCCAGCAGCTTAGCGGAGGGGGGTGGAAATACGCAGTATTTT. It translates to CASSLAEGGGNTQYF.

The CDR3 loop reads CASSMDRVEKLFF. The CDR3 DNA is TGTGCCAGTAGTATGGACAGGGTTGAGAAACTGTTTTTT. This chain joins TRBV19 and TRBJ1-4; 8 nucleotides line up with TRBD1. The length of the CDR3 is 13 residues. The ends lost 3 bases at V and 11 bases at J; junction bases unmatched: 5. Germline-derived CDR1 and CDR2 are LNHDA and SQIVND (reference sequence).

CDR3 residues: CAPGGTENEKLFF. The CDR3 DNA follows: TGTGCCCCAGGGGGGACGGAGAATGAAAAACTGTTTTTT. This chain joins TRBV6-1 and TRBJ1-4, with 7 bases lining up with TRBD1. Germline-derived CDR1 and CDR2 are MNHNS and SASEGT. The CDR3 contains 13 residues. The ends lost 11 bases at V and 5 bases at J; junction bases unmatched: 8.

The count of this clone is one. The chain is built from TRBV19 and TRBJ2-5; 13 bases match TRBD2. Germline CDR1 reads LNHDA; CDR2 reads SQIVND (reference sequence). The CDR3 length is 16 residues. The J segment lost 1 base and the V segment lost 5 bases, leaving 4 bases of the junction unmatched. The CDR3 coding sequence is TGTGCCAGTAGTTGGACTAGCGGGAGATCCCAAGAGACCCAGTACTTC. The encoded protein is CASSWTSGRSQETQYF.

This rearrangement joins TRBV29-1 to TRBJ1-1, with 7 bases lining up with TRBD1. From germline, CDR1 is SQVTM and CDR2 ANQGSEA. CDR3 length: 13 amino acids. J gave up 0 bases and V 7 bases, and 5 bases lay outside the gene matches. CDR3 in amino acids: CSADRGLNTEAFF. The DNA for the CDR3 is TGCAGCGCCGATAGGGGGCTGAACACTGAAGCTTTCTTT.

The chain recombines TRBV5-4 with TRBJ2-7; D uncertain. The germline CDR1 and CDR2 sequences are SGHNT and YYREEE (reference sequence). The CDR3 consists of 13 residues. V lost 7 bases to trimming and J lost 2 bases, with 13 bases between them. For the CDR3, the DNA is TGTGCCAGCGCCCCGGACGTGACCTACGAGCAGTACTTC. Protein: CASAPDVTYEQYF.

This sequence joins TRBV27 and TRBJ1-1; D is unclear. CDR3 length equals 14 residues. V was pared by 2 bases and J by 0 bases, with 7 bases between. The germline CDR1 and CDR2 sequences are MNHEY and SMNVEV (reference sequence). Here the CDR3 reads CASSLRSMNTEAFF. The CDR3 region has the DNA TGTGCCAGCAGTTTACGGTCCATGAACACTGAAGCTTTCTTT.

This chain's CDR3 is CAWSRGVEQYF. Here the CDR3 DNA reads TGTGCCTGGAGTCGGGGCGTCGAGCAGTACTTC. The V call is TRBV30, the J call TRBJ2-7; D tentatively fits TRBD1 or TRBD2 (5 bases each). Germline V lookup: CDR1 GTSNPN, CDR2 SVGIG (reference sequence). This CDR3 region has 11 residues. V shed 2 bases and J shed 6 bases, with 8 bases lying between them.

The V and J genes are TRBV6-6 and TRBJ1-3; the D is unclear. Trimming took off 0 bases at V and 1 base at J, with 7 bases between the two ends. CDR3 length equals 15 residues. CDR1 is MNHNY and CDR2 is SVGAGI in the germline V gene (reference sequence). CDR3 DNA: TGTGCCAGCAGTTACTCTTCTCAATCTGGAAACACCATATATTTT. It is translated as CASSYSSQSGNTIYF.

The J gene is TRBJ2-7, the V gene TRBV5-1; D call uncertain. Germline CDR1 and CDR2: SGHRS and YFSETQ. The CDR3 is made up of 12 amino acids. V was trimmed by 1 base and J by 2 bases, leaving 4 bases between them. The CDR3 loop reads CASSLNTYEQYF. DNA for the CDR3: TGCGCCAGCAGCTTGAACACCTACGAGCAGTACTTC.

V gene TRBV27 combines with J gene TRBJ2-5; D may be TRBD1 or TRBD2 (5 bases each). Per the germline V gene, CDR1 is MNHEY and CDR2 is SMNVEV (reference sequence). V lost 6 bases and J 5 bases, leaving 16 bases between the germline ends. The CDR3 is made up of 14 amino acids. CDR3: CASSRGVRRETQYF. The CDR3 DNA sequence: TGTGCCAGCAGCCGAGGGGTGAGGAGGGAGACCCAGTACTTC.

The chain links TRBV6-1 to TRBJ2-7; 12 positions match TRBD2. The trim removed 1 base at V and 2 bases at J, leaving 9 bases unmatched. Germline V gene lookup returns CDR1 MNHNS and CDR2 SASEGT. There are 18 residues in the CDR3. CDR3 in DNA: TGTGCCAGCAGTGAAGTGCGACTAGCGGGAGTCGGCCCCTACGAGCAGTACTTC. As protein: CASSEVRLAGVGPYEQYF.

The V gene is TRBV7-8, the J gene TRBJ1-5; D remains unclear. The germline V gene encodes CDR1 SGHVS and CDR2 FQNEAQ. This CDR3 is built from 14 residues. Trimming took 2 bases from V and 0 from J, leaving 5 bases between them. The CDR3 coding sequence is TGTGCCAGCAGCTTATTCGGTAGCAATCAGCCCCAGCATTTT. Protein: CASSLFGSNQPQHF.